This TCR beta chain was sequenced during a study of T-cell memory formation after mild COVID-19 (dated by TCRdb to the early 2020s). For the wider study: TCR sequence clusters from the two donors were largely donor specific. Longitudinal TCRalpha and TCRbeta repertoire sequencing tracked T-cell clones expanding and contracting after mild COVID-19 in a couple of donors. Two young, previously healthy adult volunteers made up the cohort, one male and one female.

Relative to germline, V is 6 bases shorter and J is 5 bases shorter, with 13 bases between their ends. CDR1 SQVTM and CDR2 ANQGSEA were looked up in the germline V gene. CDR3 length: 12 amino acids, cysteine to phenylalanine. Left in the record is the CDR3 DNA by itself, 36 bases read in frame from the first base. Study-wide conclusions, independent of this receptor: Contracting CD4+ clones were located mainly in the CM and EM memory subsets, whereas CD8+ clones were found to be enriched in EMRA. SARS-CoV-2 specificity of the second-wave clones peaking on day 37 was not confirmed. Balanced CD4/CD8 phenotypes were observed for clones contracting from day 15 to 85, whereas a bias towards CD4+ was observed for a second wave of clones expanding from day 15 to 37. Only a couple of mild cases were covered by the study, and larger cohorts that include severe cases with pre-infection samples were considered necessary. Some responding clones were found in pre-infection memory, which suggests that pre-existing cross-reactive memory T cells took part in the SARS-CoV-2 response.

Ficoll-Paque density gradient centrifugation was the method used to isolate PBMCs. Sequenced on an Illumina NovaSeq 6000. cDNA libraries for TCRalpha and TCRbeta were prepared by 5'RACE using constant-segment primers, with sample barcodes and unique molecular identifiers added. RNA was extracted from every sample with Trizol reagent. Amplification of the libraries took two PCR steps, and the second step added a second sample barcode plus Illumina TruSeq adapters. The libraries were sequenced on an Illumina NovaSeq using 2 x 150 bp paired-end reads. The paper's processing steps were these. Demultiplexing of reads and collapsing into UMI-guided consensus sequences were performed with migec v1.2.7. Using mixcr v2.1.11, the UMI consensuses were aligned to TRA and TRB V and J templates and assembled into clonotypes. Clonotypes were classified as expanded or contracted when called significant by both edgeR and NoisET, with noise models trained on biological replicates. edgeR calls used a false discovery rate-adjusted p below 0.01 and a log2 fold-change threshold of 1. As an exploratory analysis of dynamics, max-normalized trajectories of the 1000 most abundant clonotypes were examined with PCA combined with hierarchical clustering. Separately sequenced CD4+ and CD8+ repertoires were used to assign a CD4 or CD8 phenotype to each responding clone. TCRdb reprocessed the public reads (quality trimming at Q25 with fastp, clone calling with MiXCR) and kept in-frame beta chains. Rows with one shared CDR3 protein collapse into an entry with the most common genes and DNA. The V and J calls, along with clone size, are taken from TCRdb and not from the paper's own processing. The sample table lists 350,000 or so distinct CDR3 sequences, over 10% of them with a count of one. Clones ranked in the top ten supply 20% to 25% of the sample.

As to this clonotype: This clone's antigen is unknown. Base quality data are lacking; no much larger clone is found one base away.

Sequencing was done on a sample of PBMCs or a T cell subset sorted from them (not recorded which). In this chain, TRBV29-1 is recombined with TRBJ1-2; the D segment cannot be called with confidence. This receptor was obtained from a man between 18 and 29 years old who had mild COVID-19 (a few samples of this study predate the infection). The sample titles of this study are shuffled in the database, so cell type and time point are left out; the donor was told from shared clones. This receptor carries the CDR3 CSVAVINYGYTF. The DNA reads TGCAGCGTAGCTGTAATTAATTATGGCTACACCTTC.